This T cell receptor (beta chain) came from a study of T cells in tuberculosis listed by TCRdb under 2018. Study-level background: The study combined CD1B tetramers and high-throughput TCR immunosequencing to characterize T cells specific for the mycobacterial lipid antigen glucose monomycolate (GMM). A South African clinical cohort compared IGRA-negative adolescents, IGRA-positive adolescents with latent tuberculosis and adults with active tuberculosis, more than 9 per group. Overall study outcomes, separate from this receptor: Clinical samples were selected based on which cryopreserved specimens were available, and the active tuberculosis cases were adults whereas the controls were adolescents. An accuracy of roughly 84% (AUROC 0.90) was reached by a classifier using the diverse GMM-specific repertoire, compared with over 65% accuracy when GEM motif frequencies were used. Active tuberculosis TCR-alpha repertoires showed smaller mean NN-distances to GMM-specific TCRs than IGRA-negative controls, suggesting clonal expansion of these TCRs. Shorter CDR3-alpha lengths in active tuberculosis patients partly drove the smaller NN-distances, and the TCR-beta difference was not statistically significant.

At study entry, adolescents were screened for latent tuberculosis infection by tuberculin skin test and QuantiFERON-TB GOLD In-Tube IGRA. Unsorted cryopreserved PBMC were immunosequenced, covering on average about 96,000 T cells per clinical donor. Eleven high schools in the Worcester region of the Western Cape, South Africa, served as enrollment sites for adolescents aged 12 to 18 years. Approximately ten M. tuberculosis-infected adolescents and around 10 uninfected adolescents were selected, with the two groups matched for age and sex. Adolescent PBMC were isolated from freshly drawn heparinized blood by density centrifugation and cryopreserved. The immunoSEQ multiplex PCR assay was used to generate TCR libraries, with TCR-beta and/or TCR-alpha/delta assays applied to each sample. Amplified TCR libraries were sequenced on the Illumina high-throughput platform. Concerning the study's data processing: Clustering and dimensionality reduction relied on pairwise TCRdist distances among GMM-specific receptors from T cells that were either sorted ex vivo or expanded in vitro. The score assigned to each clinical repertoire was mean NN-distance, meaning the average TCRdist to the nearest 10% of tetramer-positive reference sequences. GEM TCR motif frequency was computed as the fraction of unique TCRs matching known GEM sequences by V/J usage and CDR3 length. Linear discriminant analysis with leave-one-out cross-validation, implemented in scikit-learn, was used to classify active tuberculosis. Entries here come from immuneACCESS through TCRdb and include only in-frame sequences with V and J called. Some clones fail to appear in such tables; in the studies checked, an unresolved V gene covers under half of the shortfall, and the cause of the remainder is unknown. V, J and clone size reflect that table, while D and trimming were determined from the DNA. For this sample the table gives under 40,000 clones, of which roughly 95% were detected only once. In total, the top ten clones hold around 8.5% of the sample.

Concerning this clone: Its antigen is not yet known. No base qualities exist here, and no much larger clone lies one base off it.

The germline V gene specifies ENHRY as CDR1 and SYGVKD as CDR2. At the junction V is shortened by 0 bases and J by 3 bases, with 7 bases in between. The CDR3 holds 14 amino acids from the cysteine to the phenylalanine. The CDR3 DNA has 42 bases and is translated from base 1. This sequence uses TRBV10-3 and TRBJ2-3; there is no confident call for the D gene. This sequence originates from a donor aged 10-30 years with latent tuberculosis or without tuberculosis infection. Sequences were obtained from PBMCs. The CDR3 in this case is CAISESMETDTQYF. The sequenced DNA is TGTGCCATCAGTGAGTCGATGGAGACAGATACGCAGTATTTT.